The subject of this entry is one T cell receptor (beta chain). Its antigen is still unknown. CDR3 size: 14 residues. Looked up from germline, CDR1 is GTSNPN and CDR2 is SVGIG (reference sequence). With 1 base removed from V and 4 bases from J, the gap between germline ends came to 13 bases. This record comes from a study of CD8+ T cells in alopecia areata. Across the study: Patients in the treated group were given tofacitinib by mouth, 5 to 10 mg twice a day. The study's findings and limits: Scalp samples also yield sequences from resident alphabeta T cells of normal skin. Scalp lesions, especially in alopecia totalis/universalis, had higher clonality than normal scalp.

RNA extraction and reverse transcription yielded cDNA as sequencing template. Sequencing was performed with immunoSEQ multiplex PCR; in TCRdb, only in-frame clones are kept and a portion is missing. The sample contains around 140,000 clones, approximately 49% of which appear only once. PBMC-derived CD4+ and CD8+ T cells were sorted. This receptor was taken from a human donor with alopecia areata. This specimen consisted of CD4+ T cells sorted from blood, obtained at week 0. This chain uses TRBV30 with TRBJ1-1, with D possibly matching TRBD1 (5 bases). Here the CDR3 reads CAWSAQMGGTEAFF. The CDR3 DNA is TGTGCCTGGAGTGCCCAGATGGGGGGCACTGAAGCTTTCTTT. Looking up the rest from reference TRBV30 and TRBJ1-1 gives the full variable domain: SQTIHQWPATLVQPVGSPLSLECTVEGTSNPNLYWYRQAAGRGLQLLFYSVGIGQISSEVPQNLSASRPQDRQFILSSKKLLLSDSGFYLCAWSAQMGGTEAFFGQGTRLTVV.